Presented here are 32 T cell receptor beta chains from one specimen sequenced in a study of T cell repertoires in cytomegalovirus infection. TCRdb recomputed calls from the reads with MiXCR, one row per CDR3 protein. The sample carries roughly 180,000 distinct CDR3 sequences, roughly 27% recorded once. The specimen was PBMCs. All receptors come from a human donor in good health (CMV status not recorded). Some clones in this sample may be carry-over from other donors' samples.

The V gene is TRBV18, the J gene TRBJ1-5; TRBD1 is a possible D gene (6 bases). This CDR3 region has 15 residues. Trimming took 0 bases from V and 3 from J, leaving 9 bases between them. Germline CDR1 reads KGHSH; CDR2 reads LQKENI. CDR3 sequence (DNA): TGTGCCAGCTCACCACCGGGGGGGCCCAATCAGCCCCAGCATTTT. Its protein product is CASSPPGGPNQPQHF.

This clonotype was seen ten or more times. The chain joins TRBV7-3 to TRBJ2-3; tentatively, D is TRBD2 (5 bases). Trimming removed 4 bases at V and 8 bases at J, with 13 bases between. CDR1 is SGHTA, CDR2 FQGTGA, per germline. The CDR3 sequence is 13 residues long. The CDR3 loop reads CASSSPEGATQYF. CDR3 in DNA: TGTGCCAGCAGCTCTCCAGAGGGCGCTACGCAGTATTTT.

This rearrangement joins TRBV5-1 to TRBJ2-3, with a possible D match to TRBD2 (6 bases). V lost 1 base and J lost 1, with 10 bases in between. Germline CDR1 SGHRS, CDR2 YFSETQ. The CDR3 totals 15 residues. CDR3 amino acids: CASSLSASGTDTQYF. CDR3 DNA: TGCGCCAGCAGCTTGTCGGCTAGCGGCACAGATACGCAGTATTTT.

This clonotype was seen more than once but under ten times. The V and J genes are TRBV7-2 and TRBJ1-4; D ambiguous. Germline CDR1 is SGHTA and CDR2 is FQGNSA. Trimming removed 5 bases from V and 6 bases from J, with 13 bases in between. The CDR3 has 14 residues. This CDR3 is CASSALLTDEKLFF. CDR3 DNA sequence: TGTGCCAGCAGCGCTCTCCTCACGGATGAAAAACTGTTTTTT.

This clonotype was detected ten times or more. The gene calls are TRBV7-2 and TRBJ1-1; a weak D match, TRBD1 (6 bases). The germline V gene has CDR1 SGHTA and CDR2 FQGNSA. V was clipped by 0 bases and J by 6 bases, with 20 bases between them. The CDR3 spans 17 residues. In nucleotides, the CDR3 is TGTGCCAGCAGCTTAGCCCTAGGGGGAGGGAGTCGGGCTGAAGCTTTCTTT. Its translation is CASSLALGGGSRAEAFF. The complete variable domain, with remaining parts taken from reference TRBV7-2 and TRBJ1-1, reads GAGVSQSPSNKVTEKGKDVELRCDPISGHTALYWYRQSLGQGLEFLIYFQGNSAPDKSGLPSDRFSAERTGGSVSTLTIQRTQQEDSAVYLCASSLALGGGSRAEAFFGQGTRLTVV.

This clonotype appeared once. This chain links TRBV2 with TRBJ2-1; 8 nucleotides line up with TRBD2. The CDR3 has 15 residues. Germline CDR1 SNHLY, CDR2 FYNNEI. V trimming: 3 bases; J trimming: 7 bases; junction bases outside the gene matches: 8. The CDR3 DNA reads as TGTGCCAGCAGTGACCCGGGACTAGTGGTGAATGAGCAGTTCTTC. Translated, it gives CASSDPGLVVNEQFF.

This chain joins TRBV5-6 and TRBJ2-1; D is unresolved. This CDR3 spans 13 amino acids. In germline, CDR1 is SGHDT, CDR2 YYEEEE. Trimming took 2 bases from V and 2 from J, leaving 5 bases between them. The CDR3 bases are TGTGCCAGCAGCTTTGGGCCCTACAATGAGCAGTTCTTC. Protein sequence: CASSFGPYNEQFF.

The rearrangement joins TRBV25-1 to TRBJ2-7; D is unresolved. V lost 6 bases to trimming and J lost 4 bases, with 7 bases between them. The CDR3 has 11 residues. The V gene's germline CDR1 is MGHDK and CDR2 SYGVNS. The CDR3 DNA reads TGTGCCAGCAGGGGATTTTACGAGCAGTACTTC. Encoded protein: CASRGFYEQYF.

The chain uses TRBV7-2 and TRBJ2-7, with D maybe TRBD1 (5 bases). The CDR3 sequence is 14 residues long. Germline CDR1 is SGHTA and CDR2 is FQGNSA. Deletions cut 2 bases from V and 3 bases from J, with 11 bases between. CDR3 protein: CASSLQGRVYEQYF. The CDR3 DNA is TGTGCCAGCAGCTTACAAGGCAGGGTCTACGAGCAGTACTTC.

This clonotype was picked up many times. V and J are TRBV6-6 and TRBJ2-1; D call uncertain. Trimming pared 5 bases from V and 2 bases from J, leaving 4 bases between. The CDR3 runs 12 residues. CDR1 and CDR2 from the germline V gene are MNHNY and SVGAGI (reference sequence). CDR3 DNA sequence: TGTGCCAGCAGTCGACCCTACAATGAGCAGTTCTTC. Translated: CASSRPYNEQFF.

This chain uses TRBV14 with TRBJ2-3; possibly TRBD1 for D (6 bases). The CDR3 runs to 14 residues. The V end lost 2 bases, the J end lost 3 bases, and 9 bases lay between the germline ends. Germline CDR1 is SGHDN and CDR2 is FVKESK. DNA for the CDR3: TGTGCCAGCAGCCAACCGACAGGAACAGATACGCAGTATTTT. Amino acid sequence: CASSQPTGTDTQYF.

This clonotype was observed at least ten times. This chain uses TRBV12-3 or TRBV12-4 with TRBJ1-1; D perhaps matches TRBD1 (5 bases). This CDR3 contains 17 residues. V dropped 1 base and J dropped 2 bases, with 17 bases sitting between them. The CDR3 protein is CASSLVPRGVLNTEAFF. Written as DNA, the CDR3 is TGTGCCAGCAGTTTAGTTCCTCGGGGCGTCCTTAACACTGAAGCTTTCTTT.

This clonotype was seen a handful of times. V is TRBV11-1 and J is TRBJ2-7; 10 nucleotides align to TRBD2. Trimming removed 5 bases from V and 4 bases from J; junction bases left unmatched: 8. Germline CDR1 reads SGHAT; CDR2 reads FQDESV (reference sequence). The CDR3 length is 15 residues. CDR3 nucleotide sequence: TGTGCCAGCAGCCCGAAACTAGCGGGGCGGTACGAGCAGTACTTC. It is translated as CASSPKLAGRYEQYF.

This clonotype has just one count. Germline is not matched at one junction end, which may reflect a read error. This rearrangement joins TRBV4-2 to TRBJ1-2; a possible D gene is TRBD1 (5 bases). There are 13 residues in the CDR3. Germline V gives CDR1 LGHNA, CDR2 YNFKEQ. CDR3 region: CASSQDRRGRVAF. The CDR3 nucleotides are TGTGCCAGCAGCCAAGACCGGAGGGGCAGGGTGGCCTTC.

The chain carries TRBV28 and TRBJ1-4, with a tentative D call TRBD1 (6 bases). V lost 5 bases and J 2 bases, leaving 12 bases between the germline ends. The CDR3 length is 15 residues. Germline V gene sequence: CDR1 MDHEN, CDR2 SYDVKM. CDR3 nucleotides: TGTGCCAGCAGTCCCCAGGACAGTACTAATGAAAAACTGTTTTTT. Translation: CASSPQDSTNEKLFF. Full variable domain (remainder filled in from reference TRBV28 and TRBJ1-4): DVKVTQSSRYLVKRTGEKVFLECVQDMDHENMFWYRQDPGLGLRLIYFSYDVKMKEKGDIPEGYSVSREKKERFSLILESASTNQTSMYLCASSPQDSTNEKLFFGSGTQLSVL.

The chain carries TRBV6-6 and TRBJ2-7; weak D call: TRBD2 (6 bases). CDR3 size: 18 residues. Germline V gene sequence: CDR1 MNHNY, CDR2 SVGAGI (reference sequence). V was pared by 0 bases and J by 0 bases, with 18 bases between. CDR3 sequence (DNA): TGTGCCAGCAGTTACTCGAGAGCGAAGCGGGCCCTCTCCTACGAGCAGTACTTC. Amino acids: CASSYSRAKRALSYEQYF.

The chain carries TRBV7-2 and TRBJ2-7; 9 bases agree with TRBD2. J was trimmed by 4 bases and V by 5 bases; bases with no gene match: 3. CDR3 length: 13 amino acids. Looked up from germline, CDR1 is SGHTA and CDR2 is FQGNSA. CDR3 nucleotides: TGTGCCAGCAGCATGGGACTAGCTTACGAGCAGTACTTC. Protein sequence: CASSMGLAYEQYF. Looking up the rest from reference TRBV7-2 and TRBJ2-7 gives the full variable domain: GAGVSQSPSNKVTEKGKDVELRCDPISGHTALYWYRQSLGQGLEFLIYFQGNSAPDKSGLPSDRFSAERTGGSVSTLTIQRTQQEDSAVYLCASSMGLAYEQYFGPGTRLTVT.

This clonotype was picked up many times. This chain connects TRBV10-3 to TRBJ2-1; D unresolved. Germline values: CDR1 ENHRY, CDR2 SYGVKD. V lost 3 bases to trimming and J lost 0 bases, with 6 bases between them. The CDR3 loop spans 14 amino acids. The CDR3 nucleotides are TGTGCCATCAGTGACGCTAGCTCCTACAATGAGCAGTTCTTC. This gives the protein CAISDASSYNEQFF.

The V gene is TRBV12-3 or TRBV12-4, the J gene TRBJ1-3, with 8 bases aligning to TRBD1. Unmatched junction bases numbered 5, after V lost 3 bases and J lost 7 bases. The CDR3 has 14 residues. CDR3 nucleotides: TGTGCCAGCAGTTTGAGGGACAGGTCGAACACCATATATTTT. It specifies CASSLRDRSNTIYF.

This clonotype occurred a few times. This chain connects TRBV7-9 to TRBJ1-2, with D unresolved. V was trimmed by 1 base and J by 3 bases, leaving 15 bases between them. The CDR3 length is 16 residues. Germline-derived CDR1 and CDR2 are SEHNR and FQNEAQ (reference sequence). The CDR3 sequence is CASSLEGLAGDYGYTF. CDR3 DNA: TGTGCCAGCAGCTTAGAGGGTTTGGCAGGAGACTATGGCTACACCTTC.

This clonotype turned up a few times. The V and J genes are TRBV25-1 and TRBJ1-2; D unresolved. Trimming removed 1 base at V and 2 bases at J, with 8 bases between. CDR3 size: 14 residues. Germline V gene data show CDR1 as MGHDK and CDR2 as SYGVNS. CDR3 sequence reads: CASSESTYNYGYTF. The CDR3, as DNA: TGTGCCAGCAGTGAATCGACCTACAACTATGGCTACACCTTC.

This clonotype was seen a few times. The V gene is TRBV2, the J gene TRBJ1-1; D gene unclear. CDR1 SNHLY and CDR2 FYNNEI come from the germline V gene. The CDR3 extends over 14 amino acids. Trimming shortened V by 6 bases and J by 1 base, and 12 bases separated the two germline ends. CDR3 coding DNA: TGTGCCAGCAGACCCACTGGAGGGAACACTGAAGCTTTCTTT. This translates into CASRPTGGNTEAFF.

This clonotype was observed a few times. The chain carries TRBV7-8 and TRBJ1-1; 7 bases align to TRBD1. Germline lookup yields CDR1 SGHVS and CDR2 FQNEAQ. The CDR3 is made up of 16 amino acids. The J segment lost 0 bases and the V segment lost 0 bases, leaving 4 bases of the junction unmatched. This CDR3 is CASSLAGTAMNTEAFF. CDR3 sequence (DNA): TGTGCCAGCAGCTTAGCAGGGACAGCGATGAACACTGAAGCTTTCTTT.

V gene TRBV20-1 combines with J gene TRBJ1-5, with TRBD1 as a possible D gene (6 bases). The germline V gene has CDR1 DFQATT and CDR2 SNEGSKA (reference sequence). This CDR3 region has 16 residues. Trimming took 7 bases from V and 0 from J, leaving 19 bases between them. CDR3 amino acids: CSVGGKEISSNQPQHF. CDR3 DNA: TGCAGTGTCGGGGGCAAGGAGATTAGTAGCAATCAGCCCCAGCATTTT.

The chain couples TRBV7-3 to TRBJ1-5, with D tentatively TRBD1 (5 bases). Germline CDR1 and CDR2: SGHTA and FQGTGA. Trimming pared 0 bases from V and 2 bases from J, leaving 5 bases between. The CDR3 is made up of 14 amino acids. The CDR3 sequence is CASSLTQGNQPQHF. CDR3 DNA: TGTGCCAGCAGCTTAACACAGGGCAATCAGCCCCAGCATTTT.

V usage is TRBV7-3 and J usage is TRBJ1-2; D is unresolved. The germline gives CDR1 SGHTA, CDR2 FQGTGA. The V gene lost 2 bases and the J gene lost 7 bases, with 11 bases spanning the gap. The CDR3 runs to 13 residues. The CDR3 bases are TGTGCCAGCAGCTTAGAGGAAAGAGGTGGCTACACCTTC. It codes for CASSLEERGGYTF.

This clonotype has a handful of counts. V and J are TRBV12-3 or TRBV12-4 and TRBJ1-1, with D maybe TRBD1 (5 bases). The CDR3 is 17 residues long. Trimming pared 1 base from V and 1 base from J, leaving 16 bases between. CDR3: CASSLGGWGRENTEAFF. CDR3 in DNA: TGTGCCAGCAGTTTAGGGGGCTGGGGAAGGGAGAACACTGAAGCTTTCTTT.

The rearrangement joins TRBV27 to TRBJ1-2; the D is unclear. CDR1 and CDR2 from the germline V gene are MNHEY and SMNVEV (reference sequence). The CDR3 covers 13 residues. Trimming left V 4 bases short and J 8 bases short, with 14 bases between. This CDR3 is CASSSVPPGGYTF. The CDR3, as DNA: TGTGCCAGCAGTTCCGTCCCCCCGGGGGGCTACACCTTC.

The rearrangement uses TRBV20-1 and TRBJ2-7; TRBD2 matches 7 bases. Per the germline V gene, CDR1 is DFQATT and CDR2 is SNEGSKA (reference sequence). This CDR3 is 14 amino acids long. V was clipped by 0 bases and J by 3 bases; unmatched bases: 5. This CDR3 reads CSARESSGNYEQYF. The CDR3 DNA is TGCAGTGCTAGAGAATCTAGCGGAAACTACGAGCAGTACTTC.

The rearrangement uses TRBV12-3 or TRBV12-4 and TRBJ1-2; D is possibly TRBD1 (5 bases). The CDR3 has 13 amino acids. The V and J ends lost 6 bases and 6 bases respectively, with 14 bases between them. The CDR3 protein is CASSSSTTDGYTF. In DNA form, the CDR3 reads TGTGCCAGCAGCTCATCCACGACAGATGGCTACACCTTC.

Regarding this clonotype: A much larger clone lies a single base off, so this may be a read error. The chain joins TRBV7-2 to TRBJ2-5; 8 nucleotides line up with TRBD1. Germline lookup yields CDR1 SGHTA and CDR2 FQGNSA. This CDR3 comprises 15 residues. Here the CDR3 DNA reads TGTGGCAGCAGCCCCCAGGCAGGGGGCGAAGAGACCCAGTACTTC. Its translation: CGSSPQAGGEETQYF.

The sample holds a few counts of this clonotype. This clone may be a read error of a much larger clone one base away. The chain couples TRBV6-2 or TRBV6-3 to TRBJ2-7, with D uncertain. The CDR3 contains 14 residues. CDR1 and CDR2 (germline): MNHEY, SVGEGT. CDR3 in DNA: TGTGTCAGCAGTTACGGGTCCACAGCAGACGAGCAGTACTTC. It translates to CVSSYGSTADEQYF.